A selection of T cell receptor beta chains follows, all from one sample in a study of CD4 and CD8 cells across lung adenocarcinoma regions. TCRdb recomputed calls from the PCR reads with MiXCR, one row per CDR3 protein. The sample yields fewer than 25,000 distinct CDR3 sequences, roughly half seen once. Source material: CD8+ T cells from the center of a lung tumor. These receptors all come from a female donor with lung adenocarcinoma. The CD4 and CD8 labels of this study may be unreliable. The CDR3 runs from the conserved cysteine through the conserved F or W. D genes are given only for firm matches. A row's size may be missing; if present it is once, few, many or a size class.

TRBJ2-1	many	TRBV14	TRBD2	TGTGCCAGCACCGAGGGACTAGCGGGCTCCAATGAGCAGTTCTTC	CASTEGLAGSNEQFF
TRBJ2-3	few	TRBV10-1	-	TGCGCCAGCAGTGAGGACGGGAGTCTCACAGATACGCAGTATTTT	CASSEDGSLTDTQYF
TRBJ2-7	few	TRBV6-1	TRBD2	TGTGCCAGCAGGCAATTGGGGGAGGGCTACGAGCAGTACTTC	CASRQLGEGYEQYF
TRBJ2-2	-	TRBV30	TRBD2	TGTGCCTGGAGAAGGGGAGGGCCTGGCGGGGAGCTGTTTTTT	CAWRRGGPGGELFF
TRBJ2-3	-	TRBV6-1	-	TGTGCCACCGAGACAAGCGGCACAGATACGCAGTATTTT	CATETSGTDTQYF
TRBJ2-1	-	TRBV24-1	-	TGTGCCACTGGATCCTACAATGAGCAGTTCTTC	CATGSYNEQFF
TRBJ2-5	-	TRBV7-2	-	TGTGCCAGCAGCCGTCGGGGGAGGGAGACCCAGTACTTC	CASSRRGRETQYF
TRBJ1-1	many	TRBV7-2	-	TGTGCCAGCAGCCAGGGGCCCGGGACTGAAGCTTTCTTT	CASSQGPGTEAFF
TRBJ2-4	-	TRBV27	-	TGTGCCCGCGGAGGGTTTGACCAAGACATTCAGTACTTC	CARGGFDQDIQYF
TRBJ2-2	few	TRBV20-1	-	TGCAGTGCTAGAGAGGGGAGAGGGCTTAACACCGGGGAGCTGTTTTTT	CSAREGRGLNTGELFF
TRBJ2-1	medium-sized	TRBV20-1	-	TGCAGTGCTACTCCGGGGGGCCCAAACAATGAGCAGTTCTTC	CSATPGGPNNEQFF
TRBJ2-3	many	TRBV6-1	-	TGTGCCAGCAGTGCACTAGCTGCTAGCACAGATACGCAGTATTTT	CASSALAASTDTQYF
TRBJ2-4	-	TRBV4-1	-	TGCGCCAGCAGCCCCCGTTGGGGGGGCCAAGCCAAAAACATTCAGTACTTC	CASSPRWGGQAKNIQYF
TRBJ2-3	-	TRBV5-4	-	TGTGCCAGCAGCTCCCGGGGAGAACAGTATTTT	CASSSRGEQYF
TRBJ2-3	-	TRBV10-3	-	TGTGCCATGGGTGAGGGGGGCGGGAACACAGATACGCAGTATTTT	CAMGEGGGNTDTQYF
TRBJ2-1	-	TRBV10-1	TRBD2	TGCGCCAGCAGTGCTAGCGGGAGCGGCTACAATGAGCAGTTCTTC	CASSASGSGYNEQFF